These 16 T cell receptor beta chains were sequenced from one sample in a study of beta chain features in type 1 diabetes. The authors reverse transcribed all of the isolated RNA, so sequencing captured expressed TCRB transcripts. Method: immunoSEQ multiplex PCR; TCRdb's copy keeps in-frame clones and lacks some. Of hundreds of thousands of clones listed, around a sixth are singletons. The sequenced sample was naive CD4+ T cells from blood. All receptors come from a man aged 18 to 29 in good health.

The DNA of the CDR3 is TGTGCCAGCAGTTTATTAGGGATTAGCGGGAGTGCCTACAATGAGCAGTTCTTC. Amino acid sequence: CASSLLGISGSAYNEQFF. V and J are TRBV28 and TRBJ2-1; 9 nucleotides line up with TRBD2. The J segment lost 2 bases and the V segment lost 1 base, leaving 9 bases of the junction unmatched. The CDR3 consists of 18 residues. Germline V gene lookup returns CDR1 MDHEN and CDR2 SYDVKM.

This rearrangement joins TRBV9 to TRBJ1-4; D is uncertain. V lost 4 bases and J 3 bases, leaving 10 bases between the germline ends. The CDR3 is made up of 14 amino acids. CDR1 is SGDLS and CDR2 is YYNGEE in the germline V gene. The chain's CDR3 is CASSNPGANEKLFF. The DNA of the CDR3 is TGTGCCAGCAGCAACCCCGGGGCTAATGAAAAACTGTTTTTT. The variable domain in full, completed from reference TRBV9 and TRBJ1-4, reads DSGVTQTPKHLITATGQRVTLRCSPRSGDLSVYWYQQSLDQGLQFLIQYYNGEERAKGNILERFSAQQFPDLHSELNLSSLELGDSALYFCASSNPGANEKLFFGSGTQLSVL.

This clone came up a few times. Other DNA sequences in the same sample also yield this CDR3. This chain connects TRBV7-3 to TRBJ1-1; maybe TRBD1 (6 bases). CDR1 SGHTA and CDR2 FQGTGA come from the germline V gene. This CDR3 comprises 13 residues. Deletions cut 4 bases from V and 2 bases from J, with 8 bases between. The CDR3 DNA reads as TGTGCCAGCAGCTCACAGGGAAACACTGAAGCTTTCTTT. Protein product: CASSSQGNTEAFF. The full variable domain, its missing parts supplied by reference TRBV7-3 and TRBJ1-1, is GAGVSQTPSNKVTEKGKYVELRCDPISGHTALYWYRQSLGQGPEFLIYFQGTGAADDSGLPNDRFFAVRPEGSVSTLKIQRTERGDSAVYLCASSSQGNTEAFFGQGTRLTVV.

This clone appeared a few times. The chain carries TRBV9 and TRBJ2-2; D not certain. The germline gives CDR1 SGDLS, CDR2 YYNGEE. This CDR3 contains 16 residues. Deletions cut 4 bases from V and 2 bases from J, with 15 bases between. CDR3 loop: CASSPPANLNTGELFF. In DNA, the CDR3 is TGTGCCAGCAGCCCTCCGGCGAATCTTAACACCGGGGAGCTGTTTTTT.

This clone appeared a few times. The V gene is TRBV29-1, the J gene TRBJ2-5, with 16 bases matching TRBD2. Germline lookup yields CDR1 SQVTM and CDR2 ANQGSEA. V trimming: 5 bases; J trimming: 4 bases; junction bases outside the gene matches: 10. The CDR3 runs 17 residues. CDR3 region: CSVKRGTSGRAGETQYF. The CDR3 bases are TGCAGCGTTAAACGAGGGACTAGCGGGAGGGCCGGAGAGACCCAGTACTTC.

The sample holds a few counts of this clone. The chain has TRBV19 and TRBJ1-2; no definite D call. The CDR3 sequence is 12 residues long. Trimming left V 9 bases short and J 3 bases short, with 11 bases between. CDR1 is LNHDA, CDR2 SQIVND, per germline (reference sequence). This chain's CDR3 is CASKRTDYGYTF. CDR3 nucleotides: TGTGCCAGCAAGAGGACGGACTATGGCTACACCTTC.

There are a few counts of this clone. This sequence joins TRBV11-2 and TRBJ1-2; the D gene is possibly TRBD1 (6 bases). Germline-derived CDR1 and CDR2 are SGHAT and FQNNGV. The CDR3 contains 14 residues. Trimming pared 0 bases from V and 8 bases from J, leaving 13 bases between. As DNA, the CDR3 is TGTGCCAGCAGCTTAGATCCCGGGGGCCGAGGCTACACCTTC. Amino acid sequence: CASSLDPGGRGYTF. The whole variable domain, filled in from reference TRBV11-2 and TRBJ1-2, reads EAGVAQSPRYKIIEKRQSVAFWCNPISGHATLYWYQQILGQGPKLLIQFQNNGVVDDSQLPKDRFSAERLKGVDSTLKIQPAKLEDSAVYLCASSLDPGGRGYTFGSGTRLTVV.

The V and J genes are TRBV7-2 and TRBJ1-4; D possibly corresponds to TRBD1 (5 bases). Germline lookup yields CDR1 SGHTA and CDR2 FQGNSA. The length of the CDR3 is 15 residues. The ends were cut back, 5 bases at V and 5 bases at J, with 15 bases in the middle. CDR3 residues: CASSVQRTRNEKLFF. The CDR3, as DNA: TGTGCCAGCAGCGTTCAAAGGACACGCAATGAAAAACTGTTTTTT.

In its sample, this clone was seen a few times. The CDR3, as DNA: TGCGCCAGCAGCGGAGCCGGGGGTATAGTCACCGGGGAGCTGTTTTTT. This encodes CASSGAGGIVTGELFF. J is TRBJ2-2 and V is TRBV5-1, with a possible D match to TRBD2 (6 bases). Per the germline V gene, CDR1 is SGHRS and CDR2 is YFSETQ. Trimming pared 4 bases from V and 4 bases from J, leaving 17 bases between. The CDR3 totals 16 residues.

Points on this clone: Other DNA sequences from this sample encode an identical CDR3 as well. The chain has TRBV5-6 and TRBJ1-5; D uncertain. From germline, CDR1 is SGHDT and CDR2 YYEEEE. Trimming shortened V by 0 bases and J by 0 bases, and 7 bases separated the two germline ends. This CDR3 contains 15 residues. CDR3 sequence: CASSLGTGSNQPQHF. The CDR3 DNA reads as TGTGCCAGCAGCTTGGGGACGGGTAGCAATCAGCCCCAGCATTTT.

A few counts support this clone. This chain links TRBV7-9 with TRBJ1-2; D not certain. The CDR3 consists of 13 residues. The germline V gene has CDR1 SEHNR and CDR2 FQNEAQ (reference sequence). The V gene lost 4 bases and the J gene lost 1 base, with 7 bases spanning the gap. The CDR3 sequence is CASSSDGNYGYTF. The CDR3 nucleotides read TGTGCCAGCAGCTCCGACGGTAACTATGGCTACACCTTC.

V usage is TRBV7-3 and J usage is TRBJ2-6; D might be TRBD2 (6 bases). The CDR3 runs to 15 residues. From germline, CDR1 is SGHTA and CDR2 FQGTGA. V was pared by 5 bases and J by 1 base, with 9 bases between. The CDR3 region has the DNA TGTGCCAGCAGCCCAGGGAGGTCTGGGGCCAACGTCCTGACTTTC. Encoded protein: CASSPGRSGANVLTF.

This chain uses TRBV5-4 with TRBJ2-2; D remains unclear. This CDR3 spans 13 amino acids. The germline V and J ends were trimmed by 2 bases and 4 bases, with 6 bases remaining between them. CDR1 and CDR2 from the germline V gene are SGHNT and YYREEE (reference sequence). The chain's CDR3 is CASSLVVTGELFF. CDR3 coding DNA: TGTGCCAGCAGCTTAGTGGTCACCGGGGAGCTGTTTTTT.

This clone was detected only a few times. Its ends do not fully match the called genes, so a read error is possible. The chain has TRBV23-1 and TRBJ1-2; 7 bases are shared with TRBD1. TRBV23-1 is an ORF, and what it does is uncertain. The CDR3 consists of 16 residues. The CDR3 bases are TGCGCCAGCAGTCAAACCGGGACAGCCCTTAACTATGGTTACACCTTC. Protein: CASSQTGTALNYGYTF.

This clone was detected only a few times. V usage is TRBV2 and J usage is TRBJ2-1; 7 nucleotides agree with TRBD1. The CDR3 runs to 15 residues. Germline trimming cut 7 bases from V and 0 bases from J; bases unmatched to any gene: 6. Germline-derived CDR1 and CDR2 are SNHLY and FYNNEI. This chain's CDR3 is CASTYRGGSYNEQFF. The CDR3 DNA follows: TGTGCCAGCACCTACAGGGGCGGCTCCTACAATGAGCAGTTCTTC.

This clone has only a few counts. The CDR3 loop is CASSPRDNSPLHF. DNA for the CDR3: TGTGCCAGCTCACCGCGGGACAATTCACCCCTCCACTTT. The chain carries TRBV18 and TRBJ1-6, with a weak D call TRBD1 (5 bases). Germline V gene sequence: CDR1 KGHSH, CDR2 LQKENI. The CDR3 contains 13 residues. V lost 3 bases to trimming and J lost 7 bases, with 7 bases between them.